Below are 4 T cell receptor beta chains sequenced from a single sample in a study of blood T cell repertoires in COVID-19. This table comes from immunoSEQ multiplex PCR, and its TCRdb copy is limited to in-frame clones, with some not included. The sample lists tens of thousands of clones, approximately 80% occurring once. The sequencing input was peripheral blood. Receptors were obtained from a man in his 70s with active or convalescent COVID-19.

The chain combines TRBV30 with TRBJ1-2; perhaps TRBD1 as D (5 bases). V gave up 4 bases and J gave up 8 bases, with 14 bases separating them. This CDR3 is built from 12 residues. Germline V gene data show CDR1 as GTSNPN and CDR2 as SVGIG (reference sequence). The CDR3: CAWTKVWGGYTF. The CDR3 DNA is TGTGCCTGGACTAAGGTTTGGGGCGGCTACACCTTC.

The chain is built from TRBV7-9 and TRBJ1-1; 11 bases line up with TRBD1. Germline loops: CDR1 SEHNR, CDR2 FQNEAQ (reference sequence). Trimming cost V 5 bases and J 2 bases; bases outside gene matches: 13. The CDR3 has 18 amino acids. The CDR3 DNA follows: TGTGCCAGCAGCCCTAGAAGGGATGGACAGGGGGCTAACACTGAAGCTTTCTTT. It is translated as CASSPRRDGQGANTEAFF. The whole variable domain, remainder taken from reference TRBV7-9 and TRBJ1-1, is DTGVSQNPRHKITKRGQNVTFRCDPISEHNRLYWYRQTLGQGPEFLTYFQNEAQLEKSRLLSDRFSAERPKGSFSTLEIQRTEQGDSAMYLCASSPRRDGQGANTEAFFGQGTRLTVV.

This rearrangement joins TRBV27 to TRBJ1-2, with D uncertain. Per germline, CDR1 MNHEY and CDR2 SMNVEV (reference sequence). V lost 2 bases to trimming and J lost 8 bases, with 12 bases between them. The CDR3 consists of 13 residues. For the CDR3, the DNA is TGTGCCAGCAGTTTACTGAGGATGTTCGGCTACACCTTC. Protein product: CASSLLRMFGYTF.

This clone was seen a handful of times. This chain's CDR3 is CASSTPIGDSSGNTIYF. The CDR3 DNA follows: TGTGCCAGTAGTACCCCGATAGGGGACAGCTCTGGAAACACCATATATTTT. The rearrangement joins TRBV19 to TRBJ1-3, with TRBD1 matching 7 bases. Germline-derived CDR1 and CDR2 are LNHDA and SQIVND (reference sequence). The ends lost 4 bases at V and 0 bases at J; junction bases unmatched: 9. CDR3 size: 17 residues. The full variable domain, rest sourced from reference TRBV19 and TRBJ1-3, is DGGITQSPKYLFRKEGQNVTLSCEQNLNHDAMYWYRQDPGQGLRLIYYSQIVNDFQKGDIAEGYSVSREKKESFPLTVTSAQKNPTAFYLCASSTPIGDSSGNTIYFGEGSWLTVV.